This T cell receptor (beta chain) was documented in a study of lymphopenia after photon versus proton radiotherapy. Findings and caveats of the study: Survival link was tested only in deceased patients; proton benefit remains a possibility.

Per the germline V gene, CDR1 is SGHDT and CDR2 is YYEEEE. The CDR3 totals 13 residues. V gave up 0 bases and J gave up 6 bases, with 6 bases separating them. Sequencing used immunoSEQ multiplex PCR; TCRdb keeps in-frame clones, though not all of them. The repertoire consists of approximately 5,000 clones, with roughly 71% occurring once and the leading ten covering roughly 50%. With regard to this clone: What it binds is not known.

The chain combines TRBV5-6 with TRBJ2-2, with D possibly matching TRBD2 (6 bases). The clonotype comes from a man of 80 years or more with esophageal cancer. The sequenced sample was peripheral blood, obtained from a patient treated with proton-based radiotherapy. CDR3 coding DNA: TGTGCCAGCAGCTTGGGGGGGGCCGGGGAGCTGTTTTTT. Amino acid sequence: CASSLGGAGELFF.